These 9 T cell receptor beta chains were all obtained from the same sample, sequenced in a study of shared clonotypes between healthy human individuals. Here immunoSEQ multiplex PCR was the method, and the copy in TCRdb shows in-frame clones only, minus some. The sample lists 2.5 million or so clones, approximately 90% occurring once. The specimen sequenced was naive CD4+ T cells sorted from blood. Stated subset: CD45RA+ positively selected. These TCRs come from a man between 18 and 35 years old in good health.

This chain joins TRBV6-1 and TRBJ2-5; D gene unclear. This CDR3 region has 14 residues. Germline V lookup: CDR1 MNHNS, CDR2 SASEGT. V was clipped by 6 bases and J by 1 base, with 12 bases between them. The CDR3 region is CASRHTAFQETQYF. CDR3 DNA sequence: TGTGCCAGCAGGCATACAGCGTTCCAAGAGACCCAGTACTTC.

The chain links TRBV5-6 to TRBJ2-2, with 10 bases lining up with TRBD2. Germline loops: CDR1 SGHDT, CDR2 YYEEEE. Trimming cost V 4 bases and J 4 bases; bases outside gene matches: 1. The CDR3 consists of 14 residues. CDR3 loop: CASSASGSTGELFF. The CDR3 DNA is TGTGCCAGCAGCGCTAGCGGGAGCACCGGGGAGCTGTTTTTT.

V usage is TRBV10-1 and J usage is TRBJ2-3, with D perhaps TRBD1 (5 bases). The CDR3 is 13 amino acids. CDR1 and CDR2 from the germline V gene are WNHNN and SYGVQD (reference sequence). V was trimmed by 7 bases and J by 1 base, leaving 9 bases between them. CDR3 DNA: TGCGCCAGCAAGGGGCAGGGCACAGATACGCAGTATTTT. It encodes CASKGQGTDTQYF.

V and J are TRBV15 and TRBJ1-4, with unresolved D. Per the germline V gene, CDR1 is LNHNV and CDR2 is YYDKDF (reference sequence). Trimming left V 5 bases short and J 0 bases short, with 13 bases between. This CDR3 is 16 amino acids long. CDR3 region: CATSPRRGTTNEKLFF. DNA for the CDR3: TGTGCCACCAGCCCCAGACGCGGAACAACTAATGAAAAACTGTTTTTT.

The V gene is TRBV6-5, the J gene TRBJ2-7, with 9 bases identical to TRBD1. This CDR3 has 15 residues. Germline lookup yields CDR1 MNHEY and CDR2 SVGAGI. The ends lost 6 bases at V and 3 bases at J; junction bases unmatched: 9. CDR3 loop: CASSPPNRGLYEQYF. The CDR3 DNA reads as TGTGCCAGCAGCCCCCCGAACAGGGGGCTCTACGAGCAGTACTTC.

J is TRBJ2-3 and V is TRBV4-3, with 13 bases fitting TRBD2. In germline, CDR1 is LGHNA, CDR2 YSLEER. Trimming at V came to 2 bases and at J to 5 bases, leaving 4 bases not matched to a gene. The CDR3 covers 16 residues. In nucleotides, the CDR3 is TGCGCCAGCAGCCAACGGACTAGCGGGAGTAAAGATACGCAGTATTTT. This encodes CASSQRTSGSKDTQYF.

In its sample, this clone was seen once. The chain carries TRBV5-1 and TRBJ1-5; 8 nucleotides line up with TRBD1. Losses at the gene ends were 4 bases for V and 7 bases for J; bases not matched to a gene: 7. Germline V gene data show CDR1 as SGHRS and CDR2 as YFSETQ. There are 14 residues in the CDR3. CDR3 sequence (DNA): TGCGCCAGCAGCATCGACAGGGGCGGGCAGCCCCAGCATTTT. Protein: CASSIDRGGQPQHF.

The chain has TRBV7-6 and TRBJ1-1; no definite D call. The V and J ends lost 3 bases and 1 base respectively, with 15 bases between them. The CDR3 consists of 16 residues. In germline, CDR1 is SGHVS, CDR2 FNYEAQ. DNA of the CDR3: TGTGCCAGCAGCTTGCGGGCTACAGCCTCGAACACTGAAGCTTTCTTT. Translating it yields CASSLRATASNTEAFF.

V and J are TRBV5-4 and TRBJ2-2; the match to TRBD1 covers 7 bases. The CDR3 is 16 residues long. CDR1 is SGHNT, CDR2 YYREEE, per germline (reference sequence). V trimming: 4 bases; J trimming: 0 bases; junction bases outside the gene matches: 6. The CDR3 region has the DNA TGTGCCAGCAGCCCTGGACAGGTTGCGAACACCGGGGAGCTGTTTTTT. Translated: CASSPGQVANTGELFF. Together with reference TRBV5-4 and TRBJ2-2, the CDR3 gives the full variable domain: ETGVTQSPTHLIKTRGQQVTLRCSSQSGHNTVSWYQQALGQGPQFIFQYYREEENGRGNFPPRFSGLQFPNYSSELNVNALELDDSALYLCASSPGQVANTGELFFGEGSRLTVL.